The clone carrying this T cell receptor (beta chain) was seen more than once but under ten times. Sequencing relied on a cDNA template that was reverse transcribed from extracted RNA. Profiling relied on immunoSEQ multiplex PCR, and the TCRdb table lists in-frame clones only, not all of them. The table shows 200,000 to 250,000 clones, with under 60% occurring only once. This sample was taken from a study of CD8+ T cells in alopecia areata. V gave up 7 bases and J gave up 6 bases, with 10 bases separating them. This CDR3 is built from 12 residues. CDR1 and CDR2 (germline): SGHTA, FQGTGA. As for treatment: oral pan-JAK inhibitor, 5-10 mg twice daily. Lesional scalp punch biopsies and peripheral blood came from alopecia areata patients.

This clonotype originated in a human donor with alopecia areata. This sequence joins TRBV7-3 and TRBJ2-1; possible D gene TRBD1, 5 bases. Sample: CD4+ T cells sorted from blood, taken at week 4, from a patient treated with tofacitinib. The CDR3 sequence: CASTTGANEQFF. CDR3 in DNA: TGTGCCAGCACCACAGGTGCCAATGAGCAGTTCTTC. Supplemented by reference TRBV7-3 and TRBJ2-1, the full variable domain reads GAGVSQTPSNKVTEKGKYVELRCDPISGHTALYWYRQSLGQGPEFLIYFQGTGAADDSGLPNDRFFAVRPEGSVSTLKIQRTERGDSAVYLCASTTGANEQFFGPGTRLTVL.